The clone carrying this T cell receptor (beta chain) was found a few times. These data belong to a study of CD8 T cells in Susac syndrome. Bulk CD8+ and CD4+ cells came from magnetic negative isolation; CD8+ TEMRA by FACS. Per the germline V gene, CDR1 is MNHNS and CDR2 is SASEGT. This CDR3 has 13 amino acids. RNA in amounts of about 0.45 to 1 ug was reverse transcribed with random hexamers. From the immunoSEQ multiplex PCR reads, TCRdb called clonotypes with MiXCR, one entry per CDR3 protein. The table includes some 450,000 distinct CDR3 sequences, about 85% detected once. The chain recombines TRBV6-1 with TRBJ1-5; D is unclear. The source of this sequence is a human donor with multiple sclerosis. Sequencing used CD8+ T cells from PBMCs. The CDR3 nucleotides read TGTGCAATTGCTGGGGTCGATAATCAGCCCCAGCATTTT. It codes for CAIAGVDNQPQHF.